Listed here is a single T cell receptor beta chain. Its antigen is as yet unknown. This CDR3 is 13 amino acids long. Trimming took off 3 bases at V and 4 bases at J, with 9 bases between the two ends. Per the germline V gene, CDR1 is WSHSY and CDR2 is SAAADI. These data come from a study of primary melanoma T cells and metastatic recurrence. Whole-study findings and limits: T-cell fraction reportedly outperformed other histopathological variables added to thickness.

Assay: immunoSEQ multiplex PCR; the TCRdb copy retains only in-frame clones and omits some. The sample carries about 300 clones, about four fifths recorded once. What was sequenced was melanoma tumor tissue. The chain recombines TRBV10-2 with TRBJ1-2, with a possible D match to TRBD1 (5 bases). This sequence originates from a human donor with melanoma. The CDR3 here is CASSEGRAYGYTF. The CDR3 DNA reads as TGCGCCAGCAGTGAAGGCAGGGCCTATGGCTACACCTTC.